This T cell receptor (beta chain) was sequenced in a study of blood T cell repertoires in COVID-19. Study-wide context: Samples came from the United States, Italy and Spain, spanning acute and convalescent COVID-19. The analysed material was cDNA or gDNA that came from T cells, B-cell-depleted T cells, or PBMCs.

The CDR3 spans 12 residues. Trimming removed 6 bases from V and 4 bases from J, with 9 bases in between. The germline gives CDR1 MNHEY, CDR2 SVGAGI. Original handling: Cell counts per sample came from amplifying reference gene primers. Profiling relied on immunoSEQ multiplex PCR, and the TCRdb table lists in-frame clones only, not all of them. V, J and clone size are those of that table, while D and trimming were read from the DNA. The data contain 110,000 to 150,000 clones, 65% to 90% of them seen just once; the ten biggest clones take up about 7.5%. The sample consisted of peripheral blood. This sequence was found in a human donor in a cohort sampled during active COVID-19. The chain links TRBV6-5 to TRBJ1-2; D is possibly TRBD1 (6 bases). CDR3 sequence reads: CASRTTGYGYTF. CDR3 in DNA: TGTGCCAGCAGGACGACAGGCTATGGCTACACCTTC.